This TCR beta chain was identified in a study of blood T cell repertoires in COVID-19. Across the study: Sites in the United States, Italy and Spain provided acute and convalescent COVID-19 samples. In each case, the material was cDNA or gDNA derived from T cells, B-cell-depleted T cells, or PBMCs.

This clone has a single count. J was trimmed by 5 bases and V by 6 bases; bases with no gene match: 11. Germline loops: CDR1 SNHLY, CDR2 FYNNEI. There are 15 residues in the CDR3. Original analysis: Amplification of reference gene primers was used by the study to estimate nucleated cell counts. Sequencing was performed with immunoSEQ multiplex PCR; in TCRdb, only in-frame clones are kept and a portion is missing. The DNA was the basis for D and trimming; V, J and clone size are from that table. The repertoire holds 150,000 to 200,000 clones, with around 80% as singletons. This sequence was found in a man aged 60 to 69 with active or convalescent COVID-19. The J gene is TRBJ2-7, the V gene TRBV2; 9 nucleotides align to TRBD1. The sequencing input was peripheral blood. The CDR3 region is CASSENRDRVHEQYF. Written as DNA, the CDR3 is TGTGCCAGCAGCGAGAATAGGGACAGGGTCCACGAGCAGTACTTC.